This T cell receptor beta chain was found in a study of shared clonotypes between healthy human individuals. The authors distributed each subset's genomic DNA evenly over several immunoSEQ plates. Clones were read by immunoSEQ multiplex PCR, and TCRdb kept only the in-frame ones, dropping some. In the table there are more than 1,200,000 clones, around 98.5% of which are singletons. Trimming removed 5 bases from V and 5 bases from J, with 21 bases in between. CDR1 is MNHEY, CDR2 SMNVEV, per germline (reference sequence). The CDR3 totals 17 residues. The sequencing sample was made of naive CD4+ T cells sorted from blood. Subset of the sample: CD45RA+ positively selected. The V gene is TRBV27, the J gene TRBJ1-4; D ambiguous. The clonotype was recovered from a man aged 25 to 45 in good health. The CDR3 DNA reads as TGTGCCAGCAGTCCCTCGGTCACAGCCCTAAGAAATGAAAAACTGTTTTTT. Protein: CASSPSVTALRNEKLFF. Variable domain in full (rest from reference TRBV27 and TRBJ1-4): EAQVTQNPRYLITVTGKKLTVTCSQNMNHEYMSWYRQDPGLGLRQIYYSMNVEVTDKGDVPEGYKVSRKEKRNFPLILESPSPNQTSLYFCASSPSVTALRNEKLFFGSGTQLSVL.